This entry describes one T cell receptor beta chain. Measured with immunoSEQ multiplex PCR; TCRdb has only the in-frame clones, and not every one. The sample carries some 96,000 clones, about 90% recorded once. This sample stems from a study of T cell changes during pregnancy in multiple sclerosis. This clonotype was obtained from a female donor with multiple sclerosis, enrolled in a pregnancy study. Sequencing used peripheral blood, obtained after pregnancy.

In nucleotides, the CDR3 is TGTGCCAGCAGTGAAGCTGGTGGGGCCATAGAAGAGACCCAGTACTTC. Encoded protein: CASSEAGGAIEETQYF. J is TRBJ2-5 and V is TRBV2; perhaps TRBD1 as D (5 bases). Trimming stripped 0 bases from V and 3 bases from J, with 14 bases between. The CDR3 length is 16 residues. Looked up from germline, CDR1 is SNHLY and CDR2 is FYNNEI.